These T cell receptor beta chains were read from a single sample in a study of high-grade serous ovarian cancer treatment subgroups. Clones were read by immunoSEQ multiplex PCR, and TCRdb kept only the in-frame ones, dropping some. The data hold some 15,000 clones, with about 86% observed a single time. Sequencing used tumor tissue. Receptors originate from a human donor with high-grade serous ovarian cancer. The CDR3 runs from the conserved cysteine through the conserved F or W. Each record gives: clone size, CDR3 length, D gene, J gene, V gene, CDR3 protein, CDR3 DNA. The D gene is left open where the match is weak. Only part of the rows carry a size: once, few, many, or a class if the clone is expanded.

clone size: NA; CDR3 length: 15; D gene: NA; J gene: TRBJ1-6; V gene: TRBV5-5; CDR3 protein: CASTREGTYNSPLHF; CDR3 DNA: TGTGCCAGCACCAGAGAGGGGACCTATAATTCACCCCTCCACTTT
clone size: NA; CDR3 length: 15; D gene: NA; J gene: TRBJ2-2; V gene: TRBV7-6; CDR3 protein: CASSLSGGSTGELFF; CDR3 DNA: TGTGCCAGCAGCTTATCCGGCGGATCCACCGGGGAGCTGTTTTTT
clone size: NA; CDR3 length: 14; D gene: NA; J gene: TRBJ2-4; V gene: TRBV14; CDR3 protein: CASSLLGVGNIQYF; CDR3 DNA: TGTGCCAGCAGCCTATTGGGGGTAGGAAACATTCAGTACTTC
clone size: once; CDR3 length: 15; D gene: NA; J gene: TRBJ1-5; V gene: TRBV15; CDR3 protein: CALPGGSRGNQPQHF; CDR3 DNA: TGTGCCTTACCGGGCGGCTCCCGAGGGAATCAGCCCCAGCATTTT
clone size: NA; CDR3 length: 14; D gene: NA; J gene: TRBJ2-2; V gene: TRBV5-1; CDR3 protein: CASSLTGNTGELFF; CDR3 DNA: TGCGCCAGCAGCCTCACAGGAAACACCGGGGAGCTGTTTTTT
clone size: NA; CDR3 length: 14; D gene: NA; J gene: TRBJ2-7; V gene: TRBV5-1; CDR3 protein: CASSRDGNSYEQYF; CDR3 DNA: TGCGCCAGCAGTCGCGACGGAAACTCCTACGAGCAGTACTTC
clone size: NA; CDR3 length: 13; D gene: NA; J gene: TRBJ1-1; V gene: TRBV15; CDR3 protein: CATSPQGWTEAFF; CDR3 DNA: TGTGCCACCAGTCCACAGGGCTGGACTGAAGCTTTCTTT
clone size: NA; CDR3 length: 13; D gene: TRBD1; J gene: TRBJ1-1; V gene: TRBV7-9; CDR3 protein: CASTGQPNTEAFF; CDR3 DNA: TGTGCCAGCACGGGACAGCCGAACACTGAAGCTTTCTTT
clone size: few; CDR3 length: 12; D gene: NA; J gene: TRBJ1-1; V gene: TRBV27; CDR3 protein: CASSQGGTEAFF; CDR3 DNA: TGTGCCAGCAGTCAAGGGGGCACTGAAGCTTTCTTT
clone size: NA; CDR3 length: 15; D gene: NA; J gene: TRBJ2-3; V gene: TRBV19; CDR3 protein: CASSTLVRGTDTQYF; CDR3 DNA: TGTGCCAGTAGTACCCTTGTAAGGGGCACAGATACGCAGTATTTT
clone size: few; CDR3 length: 14; D gene: NA; J gene: TRBJ1-1; V gene: TRBV9; CDR3 protein: CASSVVRVGTEAFF; CDR3 DNA: TGTGCCAGCAGCGTAGTCAGGGTCGGGACTGAAGCTTTCTTT
clone size: NA; CDR3 length: 14; D gene: NA; J gene: TRBJ1-4; V gene: TRBV30; CDR3 protein: CACHGGATNEKLFF; CDR3 DNA: TGTGCCTGCCACGGGGGGGCCACTAATGAAAAACTGTTTTTT
clone size: NA; CDR3 length: 16; D gene: TRBD1; J gene: TRBJ2-7; V gene: TRBV27; CDR3 protein: CASSFSPGQGSYEQYF; CDR3 DNA: TGTGCCAGCAGTTTTTCCCCGGGACAGGGCTCCTACGAGCAGTACTTC
clone size: NA; CDR3 length: 14; D gene: NA; J gene: TRBJ1-2; V gene: TRBV28; CDR3 protein: CASSLRAPYYGYTF; CDR3 DNA: TGTGCCAGCAGTTTACGGGCCCCATACTATGGCTACACCTTC
clone size: NA; CDR3 length: 17; D gene: TRBD2; J gene: TRBJ2-6; V gene: TRBV7-8; CDR3 protein: CASSLEAGVSGANVLTF; CDR3 DNA: TGTGCCAGCAGCTTAGAGGCGGGGGTCTCTGGGGCCAACGTCCTGACTTTC
clone size: once; CDR3 length: 16; D gene: TRBD2; J gene: TRBJ2-1; V gene: TRBV5-1; CDR3 protein: CASSPGLAGGQYEQFF; CDR3 DNA: TGCGCCAGCAGCCCCGGACTAGCGGGGGGGCAATATGAGCAGTTCTTC
clone size: once; CDR3 length: 14; D gene: NA; J gene: TRBJ2-5; V gene: TRBV7-2; CDR3 protein: CASSPRLVSETQYF; CDR3 DNA: TGTGCCAGCAGCCCCCGACTAGTGAGTGAGACCCAGTACTTC
clone size: NA; CDR3 length: 15; D gene: NA; J gene: TRBJ1-5; V gene: TRBV18; CDR3 protein: CASSASGDASKPQHF; CDR3 DNA: TGTGCCAGCTCAGCCTCGGGGGATGCTAGCAAGCCCCAGCATTTT
clone size: NA; CDR3 length: 15; D gene: NA; J gene: TRBJ1-1; V gene: TRBV6-1; CDR3 protein: CASSEGVKAWTEAFF; CDR3 DNA: TGTGCCAGCAGTGAAGGGGTAAAGGCTTGGACTGAAGCTTTCTTT
clone size: NA; CDR3 length: 16; D gene: NA; J gene: TRBJ1-6; V gene: TRBV5-4; CDR3 protein: CASSPPPVEKNSPLHF; CDR3 DNA: TGTGCCAGCAGCCCCCCGCCGGTGGAGAAGAATTCACCCCTCCACTTT
clone size: NA; CDR3 length: 16; D gene: TRBD1; J gene: TRBJ2-2; V gene: TRBV19; CDR3 protein: CASNRDSGANTGELFF; CDR3 DNA: TGTGCCAGTAATAGGGACAGCGGAGCGAACACCGGGGAGCTGTTTTTT
clone size: NA; CDR3 length: 14; D gene: NA; J gene: TRBJ1-1; V gene: TRBV6-5; CDR3 protein: CASSYSSRVVEAFF; CDR3 DNA: TGTGCCAGCAGTTACTCGAGTCGGGTAGTCGAAGCTTTCTTT
clone size: NA; CDR3 length: 11; D gene: NA; J gene: TRBJ1-2; V gene: TRBV28; CDR3 protein: CASRWRHGYTF; CDR3 DNA: TGTGCCAGCAGATGGAGACATGGCTACACCTTC
clone size: NA; CDR3 length: 21; D gene: TRBD2; J gene: TRBJ2-3; V gene: TRBV7-2; CDR3 protein: CASSLAPHSSGGAGMVDTQYF; CDR3 DNA: TGTGCCAGCAGCTTAGCCCCTCACTCTAGCGGGGGGGCCGGTATGGTAGATACGCAGTATTTT
clone size: NA; CDR3 length: 15; D gene: TRBD1; J gene: TRBJ2-5; V gene: TRBV2; CDR3 protein: CASPGSRTGQETQYF; CDR3 DNA: TGTGCCAGCCCAGGTTCTAGGACAGGCCAAGAGACCCAGTACTTC
clone size: few; CDR3 length: 16; D gene: TRBD2; J gene: TRBJ2-1; V gene: TRBV27; CDR3 protein: CASSFGGLAGARGQFF; CDR3 DNA: TGTGCCAGCAGTTTCGGCGGACTAGCGGGCGCCCGGGGGCAGTTCTTC
clone size: NA; CDR3 length: 13; D gene: NA; J gene: TRBJ1-2; V gene: TRBV5-4; CDR3 protein: CASSSPRGDGYTF; CDR3 DNA: TGTGCCAGCAGCTCCCCTCGCGGTGATGGCTACACCTTC
clone size: NA; CDR3 length: 19; D gene: TRBD1; J gene: TRBJ2-2; V gene: TRBV9; CDR3 protein: CASSVDLGQGGWDTGELFF; CDR3 DNA: TGTGCCAGCAGCGTAGACTTAGGACAGGGCGGTTGGGACACCGGGGAGCTGTTTTTT
clone size: NA; CDR3 length: 14; D gene: NA; J gene: TRBJ1-4; V gene: TRBV6-1; CDR3 protein: CASSEAPGDEKLFF; CDR3 DNA: TGTGCCAGCAGTGAAGCCCCGGGAGATGAAAAACTGTTTTTT
clone size: NA; CDR3 length: 14; D gene: TRBD2; J gene: TRBJ2-1; V gene: TRBV4-2; CDR3 protein: CASSRRTSDNEQFF; CDR3 DNA: TGTGCCAGCAGCCGCAGGACTAGCGACAATGAGCAGTTCTTC
clone size: NA; CDR3 length: 13; D gene: NA; J gene: TRBJ2-7; V gene: TRBV29-1; CDR3 protein: CSVELGRSYEQYF; CDR3 DNA: TGCAGCGTTGAATTGGGACGGAGCTACGAGCAGTACTTC
clone size: NA; CDR3 length: 16; D gene: NA; J gene: TRBJ2-2; V gene: TRBV19; CDR3 protein: CASSIRAGINTGELFF; CDR3 DNA: TGTGCCAGTAGTATTCGTGCGGGGATCAACACCGGGGAGCTGTTTTTT
clone size: NA; CDR3 length: 15; D gene: NA; J gene: TRBJ2-7; V gene: TRBV6-5; CDR3 protein: CASQPGQEGSYEQYF; CDR3 DNA: TGTGCCAGCCAACCCGGGCAGGAAGGATCCTACGAGCAGTACTTC
clone size: NA; CDR3 length: 15; D gene: NA; J gene: TRBJ2-1; V gene: TRBV7-2; CDR3 protein: CASRHDSSSYNEQFF; CDR3 DNA: TGTGCCAGCAGACATGACTCGAGCTCCTACAATGAGCAGTTCTTC
clone size: NA; CDR3 length: 14; D gene: TRBD1; J gene: TRBJ2-7; V gene: TRBV13; CDR3 protein: CASSPPGTGHEQYF; CDR3 DNA: TGTGCCAGCAGCCCCCCTGGGACAGGGCACGAGCAGTACTTC
clone size: NA; CDR3 length: 13; D gene: NA; J gene: TRBJ1-6; V gene: TRBV10-1; CDR3 protein: CASSETYNSPLHF; CDR3 DNA: TGCGCCAGCAGTGAGACATACAACTCACCCCTCCACTTT
clone size: NA; CDR3 length: 16; D gene: TRBD1; J gene: TRBJ1-4; V gene: TRBV28; CDR3 protein: CASSSADRGLSEKLFF; CDR3 DNA: TGTGCCAGCAGTTCAGCGGACAGGGGGCTTAGTGAAAAACTGTTTTTT
clone size: NA; CDR3 length: 15; D gene: NA; J gene: TRBJ1-4; V gene: TRBV11-2; CDR3 protein: CASSLDAATNEKLFF; CDR3 DNA: TGTGCCAGCAGCTTAGATGCAGCAACTAATGAAAAACTGTTTTTT
clone size: NA; CDR3 length: 17; D gene: TRBD2; J gene: TRBJ2-5; V gene: TRBV13; CDR3 protein: CASSSGLAGVTQETQYF; CDR3 DNA: TGTGCCAGCAGCTCCGGACTAGCGGGAGTAACCCAAGAGACCCAGTACTTC
clone size: NA; CDR3 length: 16; D gene: TRBD1; J gene: TRBJ1-3; V gene: TRBV5-1; CDR3 protein: CASSPGQGASGNTIYF; CDR3 DNA: TGCGCCAGCAGCCCAGGACAGGGGGCTTCTGGAAACACCATATATTTT
clone size: NA; CDR3 length: 16; D gene: NA; J gene: TRBJ2-1; V gene: TRBV9; CDR3 protein: CASGRQAGSSYNEQFF; CDR3 DNA: TGTGCCAGCGGGCGACAGGCTGGGAGCTCCTACAATGAGCAGTTCTTC
clone size: NA; CDR3 length: 16; D gene: NA; J gene: TRBJ2-3; V gene: TRBV5-1; CDR3 protein: CASSLVRGGDTDTQYF; CDR3 DNA: TGCGCCAGCAGCTTGGTCAGGGGGGGGGACACAGATACGCAGTATTTT
clone size: NA; CDR3 length: 14; D gene: NA; J gene: TRBJ2-2; V gene: TRBV19; CDR3 protein: CASIRDFDTGELFF; CDR3 DNA: TGTGCCAGTATAAGGGATTTCGACACCGGGGAGCTGTTTTTT
clone size: NA; CDR3 length: 13; D gene: NA; J gene: TRBJ2-5; V gene: TRBV5-4; CDR3 protein: CASSLQGKETQYF; CDR3 DNA: TGTGCCAGCAGCTTGCAGGGAAAAGAGACCCAGTACTTC
clone size: NA; CDR3 length: 14; D gene: NA; J gene: TRBJ1-2; V gene: TRBV27; CDR3 protein: CASSHRARNYGYTF; CDR3 DNA: TGTGCCAGCAGCCATAGGGCCCGAAACTATGGCTACACCTTC
clone size: NA; CDR3 length: 16; D gene: NA; J gene: TRBJ2-5; V gene: TRBV5-1; CDR3 protein: CASSLGRTSYQETQYF; CDR3 DNA: TGCGCCAGCAGCTTGGGCCGGACATCGTACCAAGAGACCCAGTACTTC